A selection of T cell receptor beta chains follows, all from one sample in a study of OX40 agonist ivuxolimab in advanced cancers. Libraries were prepared by immunoSEQ multiplex PCR; TCRdb keeps only in-frame clonotypes and omits some of them. The sample has tens of thousands of clones, 75% to 90% seen once. The source material was CD4+ or CD8+ T cells sorted from blood, sampled in a trial of the OX40 agonist ivuxolimab. The receptors here all came from an adult with an advanced solid tumor such as melanoma, head and neck, liver or kidney cancer. Both conserved end residues are part of each CDR3. The order of the fields is D gene, V gene, J gene, clone size, CDR3 protein, CDR3 DNA. D genes are given only for firm matches. Part of the rows lack a size; the others show once, few, many or a class for expanded clones.

d_gene: NA
v_gene: TRBV7-9
j_gene: TRBJ1-2
abundance: NA
CDR3aa: CASGVHTGYGYTF
CDR3nt: TGTGCCTCTGGAGTCCACACGGGCTATGGCTACACCTTC

d_gene: NA
v_gene: TRBV5-1
j_gene: TRBJ1-2
abundance: NA
CDR3aa: CASSLDWGSGYGYTF
CDR3nt: TGCGCCAGCAGCTTGGATTGGGGGTCTGGCTATGGCTACACCTTC

d_gene: TRBD1
v_gene: TRBV10-1
j_gene: TRBJ2-4
abundance: NA
CDR3aa: CASSESGTAQNIQYF
CDR3nt: TGCGCCAGCAGTGAGTCCGGGACAGCCCAAAACATTCAGTACTTC

d_gene: NA
v_gene: TRBV18
j_gene: TRBJ1-1
abundance: NA
CDR3aa: CASSPIEDRVNTEAFF
CDR3nt: TGTGCCAGCTCGCCAATAGAAGACCGTGTGAACACTGAAGCTTTCTTT

d_gene: NA
v_gene: TRBV6-5
j_gene: TRBJ1-1
abundance: NA
CDR3aa: CASSEARSTEAFF
CDR3nt: TGTGCCAGCAGTGAAGCGAGGAGCACTGAAGCTTTCTTT

d_gene: TRBD2
v_gene: TRBV6-6
j_gene: TRBJ2-2
abundance: NA
CDR3aa: CASKTSGTNTGELFF
CDR3nt: TGTGCCAGCAAGACTAGCGGGACGAACACCGGGGAGCTGTTTTTT

d_gene: TRBD1
v_gene: TRBV15
j_gene: TRBJ1-5
abundance: once
CDR3aa: CATDRERSNQPQHF
CDR3nt: TGTGCCACCGACAGGGAGAGATCCAATCAGCCCCAGCATTTT

d_gene: TRBD1
v_gene: TRBV7-2
j_gene: TRBJ1-2
abundance: few
CDR3aa: CASSLGARGPSYGYTF
CDR3nt: TGTGCCAGCAGCTTAGGGGCCAGGGGGCCTAGCTATGGCTACACCTTC

d_gene: NA
v_gene: TRBV10-3
j_gene: TRBJ2-6
abundance: NA
CDR3aa: CAIDSGANVLTF
CDR3nt: TGTGCCATTGACTCTGGGGCCAACGTCCTGACTTTC

d_gene: TRBD1
v_gene: TRBV5-4
j_gene: TRBJ2-3
abundance: NA
CDR3aa: CASSFGGTGTGGADTQYF
CDR3nt: TGTGCCAGCAGCTTTGGGGGAACCGGGACAGGGGGGGCAGATACGCAGTATTTT

d_gene: NA
v_gene: TRBV21-1
j_gene: TRBJ1-1
abundance: once
CDR3aa: CASKSGRGTEAFF
CDR3nt: TGTGCCAGCAAGTCAGGTCGGGGCACTGAAGCTTTCTTT

d_gene: TRBD2
v_gene: TRBV7-2
j_gene: TRBJ2-5
abundance: NA
CDR3aa: CASSLKVGTTSRQETQYF
CDR3nt: TGTGCCAGCAGCTTAAAGGTGGGGACTACAAGCAGACAAGAGACCCAGTACTTC

d_gene: NA
v_gene: TRBV30
j_gene: TRBJ1-3
abundance: NA
CDR3aa: CAWITPGGNTIYF
CDR3nt: TGTGCCTGGATTACGCCGGGTGGAAACACCATATATTTT

d_gene: NA
v_gene: TRBV9
j_gene: TRBJ2-3
abundance: NA
CDR3aa: CASSFGEGTDTQYF
CDR3nt: TGTGCCAGCAGCTTCGGGGAGGGCACAGATACGCAGTATTTT

d_gene: NA
v_gene: TRBV2
j_gene: TRBJ1-1
abundance: NA
CDR3aa: CASSEQGLENTEAFF
CDR3nt: TGTGCCAGCAGTGAACAGGGGCTCGAGAACACTGAAGCTTTCTTT

d_gene: TRBD1
v_gene: TRBV19
j_gene: TRBJ2-7
abundance: NA
CDR3aa: CASKGQGAYEQYF
CDR3nt: TGTGCCAGTAAGGGACAGGGAGCCTACGAGCAGTACTTC

d_gene: NA
v_gene: TRBV7-7
j_gene: TRBJ2-2
abundance: NA
CDR3aa: CASSRSGVSNTGELFF
CDR3nt: TGTGCCAGCAGCCGGTCGGGGGTCTCGAACACCGGGGAGCTGTTTTTT

d_gene: TRBD1
v_gene: TRBV18
j_gene: TRBJ1-1
abundance: NA
CDR3aa: CASSPPGTANTEAFF
CDR3nt: TGTGCCAGCTCACCTCCCGGGACAGCGAACACTGAAGCTTTCTTT

d_gene: TRBD2
v_gene: TRBV19
j_gene: TRBJ2-1
abundance: NA
CDR3aa: CASSLLGLAGGRNEQFF
CDR3nt: TGTGCCAGTAGTCTCCTTGGACTAGCGGGAGGTCGGAATGAGCAGTTCTTC

d_gene: TRBD1
v_gene: TRBV6-5
j_gene: TRBJ2-7
abundance: NA
CDR3aa: CASSLKTGRSYEQYF
CDR3nt: TGTGCCAGCAGCCTGAAGACAGGGCGCTCCTACGAGCAGTACTTC

d_gene: NA
v_gene: TRBV29-1
j_gene: TRBJ1-1
abundance: NA
CDR3aa: CSVGNTEAFF
CDR3nt: TGCAGCGTTGGGAACACTGAAGCTTTCTTT

d_gene: TRBD2
v_gene: TRBV30
j_gene: TRBJ2-3
abundance: once
CDR3aa: CAWSVGGSRDTQYF
CDR3nt: TGTGCCTGGAGTGTGGGCGGGAGCCGAGATACGCAGTATTTT

d_gene: NA
v_gene: TRBV5-1
j_gene: TRBJ2-1
abundance: NA
CDR3aa: CASSLSLGPQGNEQFF
CDR3nt: TGCGCCAGCAGCTTGTCTCTGGGACCCCAGGGAAATGAGCAGTTCTTC

d_gene: NA
v_gene: TRBV10-1
j_gene: TRBJ2-3
abundance: NA
CDR3aa: CASSELGTSTDTQYF
CDR3nt: TGCGCCAGCAGTGAACTCGGGACTAGCACAGATACGCAGTATTTT

d_gene: TRBD2
v_gene: TRBV5-1
j_gene: TRBJ2-7
abundance: NA
CDR3aa: CASSASGVYEQYF
CDR3nt: TGCGCCAGCAGCGCTAGCGGGGTTTACGAGCAGTACTTC

d_gene: NA
v_gene: TRBV6-4
j_gene: TRBJ1-5
abundance: NA
CDR3aa: CASSGGRNSDYSNQPQHF
CDR3nt: TGTGCCAGCAGTGGGGGGCGAAATTCCGACTATAGCAATCAGCCCCAGCATTTT

d_gene: NA
v_gene: TRBV21-1
j_gene: TRBJ2-1
abundance: NA
CDR3aa: CASSKKESGLAGPRHRGNEQFF
CDR3nt: TGTGCCAGCAGCAAAAAAGAGAGCGGACTAGCGGGACCGAGACACAGGGGCAATGAGCAGTTCTTC

d_gene: NA
v_gene: TRBV7-2
j_gene: TRBJ1-5
abundance: few
CDR3aa: CASSLSGLSNQPQHF
CDR3nt: TGTGCCAGCAGCTTATCCGGGTTGAGCAATCAGCCCCAGCATTTT

d_gene: TRBD2
v_gene: TRBV7-2
j_gene: TRBJ2-7
abundance: NA
CDR3aa: CASSLAVSGRALFYEQYF
CDR3nt: TGTGCCAGCAGCTTAGCCGTTAGCGGGAGGGCCTTATTTTACGAGCAGTACTTC

d_gene: NA
v_gene: TRBV6-5
j_gene: TRBJ1-4
abundance: few
CDR3aa: CASGVGEKLFF
CDR3nt: TGTGCCAGCGGAGTGGGTGAAAAACTGTTTTTT

d_gene: TRBD1
v_gene: TRBV6-6
j_gene: TRBJ1-1
abundance: NA
CDR3aa: CASRTSTGGWTEAFF
CDR3nt: TGTGCCAGCAGAACCTCGACAGGGGGTTGGACTGAAGCTTTCTTT

d_gene: TRBD2
v_gene: TRBV7-8
j_gene: TRBJ2-7
abundance: NA
CDR3aa: CASRPSLAGVYEQYF
CDR3nt: TGTGCCAGCAGACCCAGTCTAGCGGGAGTTTACGAGCAGTACTTC

d_gene: NA
v_gene: TRBV11-3
j_gene: TRBJ2-3
abundance: NA
CDR3aa: CASSLDREGTDTQYF
CDR3nt: TGTGCCAGCAGCTTAGACAGGGAGGGCACAGATACGCAGTATTTT

d_gene: TRBD2
v_gene: TRBV5-3
j_gene: TRBJ2-2
abundance: NA
CDR3aa: CARSGRTSGAYTGELFF
CDR3nt: TGTGCCAGAAGCGGACGAACTAGCGGGGCCTACACCGGGGAGCTGTTTTTT

d_gene: NA
v_gene: TRBV18
j_gene: TRBJ1-1
abundance: NA
CDR3aa: CASSLSSHYLITEAFF
CDR3nt: TGTGCCAGCTCACTTTCTTCACACTACTTGATCACTGAAGCTTTCTTT

d_gene: NA
v_gene: TRBV20-1
j_gene: TRBJ2-7
abundance: NA
CDR3aa: CSASRGIEQYF
CDR3nt: TGCAGTGCCTCCCGCGGGATTGAGCAGTACTTC

d_gene: NA
v_gene: TRBV27
j_gene: TRBJ1-4
abundance: once
CDR3aa: CASSKTGNEKLFF
CDR3nt: TGTGCCAGCAGCAAAACCGGGAATGAAAAACTGTTTTTT

d_gene: NA
v_gene: TRBV11-3
j_gene: TRBJ1-4
abundance: NA
CDR3aa: CASSPAQGPTKLFF
CDR3nt: TGTGCCAGCAGCCCCGCTCAGGGCCCGACCAAACTGTTTTTT

d_gene: TRBD2
v_gene: TRBV5-1
j_gene: TRBJ2-1
abundance: NA
CDR3aa: CASSLLGISSGRDDYNEQFF
CDR3nt: TGCGCCAGCAGCTTGTTGGGGATTTCTAGCGGGAGGGATGACTACAATGAGCAGTTCTTC

d_gene: NA
v_gene: TRBV9
j_gene: TRBJ2-7
abundance: NA
CDR3aa: CASSVSVAGEQYF
CDR3nt: TGTGCCAGCAGCGTATCGGTGGCTGGCGAGCAGTACTTC

d_gene: TRBD1
v_gene: TRBV29-1
j_gene: TRBJ1-1
abundance: NA
CDR3aa: CSVEIGRGTTEAFF
CDR3nt: TGCAGCGTTGAAATCGGCAGGGGGACCACTGAAGCTTTCTTT

d_gene: NA
v_gene: TRBV18
j_gene: TRBJ1-2
abundance: NA
CDR3aa: CASSQSRGSNYGYTF
CDR3nt: TGTGCCAGCTCACAATCTAGGGGTTCGAACTATGGCTACACCTTC

d_gene: TRBD1
v_gene: TRBV7-2
j_gene: TRBJ1-2
abundance: NA
CDR3aa: CASSLTGFNGYTF
CDR3nt: TGTGCCAGCAGCCTGACAGGGTTTAATGGCTACACCTTC

d_gene: NA
v_gene: TRBV7-8
j_gene: TRBJ2-6
abundance: NA
CDR3aa: CASSLGGQSGANVLTF
CDR3nt: TGTGCCAGCAGCTTAGGCGGACAGTCTGGGGCCAACGTCCTGACTTTC

d_gene: NA
v_gene: TRBV28
j_gene: TRBJ2-1
abundance: NA
CDR3aa: CASSLAPPGEQFF
CDR3nt: TGTGCCAGCAGTTTGGCCCCACCAGGTGAGCAGTTCTTC

d_gene: NA
v_gene: TRBV5-1
j_gene: TRBJ2-1
abundance: NA
CDR3aa: CASSSQIGEQFF
CDR3nt: TGCGCCAGCAGCTCGCAAATTGGTGAGCAGTTCTTC

d_gene: NA
v_gene: TRBV7-2
j_gene: TRBJ2-5
abundance: NA
CDR3aa: CASSPEGFGPQYF
CDR3nt: TGTGCCAGCAGTCCTGAGGGGTTCGGGCCCCAGTACTTC

d_gene: TRBD2
v_gene: TRBV7-9
j_gene: TRBJ2-5
abundance: NA
CDR3aa: CASSQTSGIAETQYF
CDR3nt: TGTGCCAGCAGCCAGACTAGCGGGATTGCAGAGACCCAGTACTTC

d_gene: TRBD1
v_gene: TRBV7-8
j_gene: TRBJ2-4
abundance: NA
CDR3aa: CASSQGQGLAKNIQYF
CDR3nt: TGTGCCAGCAGCCAGGGACAGGGCCTAGCCAAAAACATTCAGTACTTC

d_gene: NA
v_gene: TRBV19
j_gene: TRBJ1-2
abundance: few
CDR3aa: CASSIDSQLTF
CDR3nt: TGTGCCAGTAGTATAGACAGCCAACTCACCTTC

d_gene: TRBD2
v_gene: TRBV5-1
j_gene: TRBJ2-1
abundance: NA
CDR3aa: CASSLTSGMNNEQFF
CDR3nt: TGCGCCAGCAGCCTTACTAGCGGGATGAACAATGAGCAGTTCTTC

d_gene: NA
v_gene: TRBV18
j_gene: TRBJ1-3
abundance: NA
CDR3aa: CASSPFVGTQLSSSGNTIYF
CDR3nt: TGTGCCAGCTCACCATTTGTCGGGACACAACTTAGTAGCTCTGGAAACACCATATATTTT

d_gene: TRBD1
v_gene: TRBV7-2
j_gene: TRBJ1-4
abundance: NA
CDR3aa: CASSLGGSTGGWEKLFF
CDR3nt: TGTGCCAGCAGCTTAGGAGGGAGTACAGGGGGGTGGGAAAAACTGTTTTTT

d_gene: NA
v_gene: TRBV19
j_gene: TRBJ1-1
abundance: NA
CDR3aa: CASSIDRRWAEAFF
CDR3nt: TGTGCCAGTAGTATAGATCGTCGATGGGCTGAAGCTTTCTTT

d_gene: NA
v_gene: TRBV10-2
j_gene: TRBJ2-3
abundance: NA
CDR3aa: CASRPAADTQYF
CDR3nt: TGCGCCAGTAGGCCGGCGGCTGATACGCAGTATTTT

d_gene: NA
v_gene: TRBV2
j_gene: TRBJ2-3
abundance: NA
CDR3aa: CASSEGVEGDTQYF
CDR3nt: TGTGCCAGCAGTGAAGGAGTCGAGGGAGATACGCAGTATTTT

d_gene: NA
v_gene: TRBV5-1
j_gene: TRBJ2-2
abundance: NA
CDR3aa: CASSFRDPNTGELFF
CDR3nt: TGCGCCAGCAGCTTCCGGGATCCGAACACCGGGGAGCTGTTTTTT

d_gene: NA
v_gene: TRBV2
j_gene: TRBJ2-5
abundance: NA
CDR3aa: CASRVMGGWAQYF
CDR3nt: TGTGCCAGCAGAGTGATGGGCGGGTGGGCCCAGTACTTC

d_gene: NA
v_gene: TRBV7-9
j_gene: TRBJ2-1
abundance: NA
CDR3aa: CASSRARDSTLHEQFF
CDR3nt: TGTGCCAGCAGCAGGGCCCGGGACTCCACTCTTCATGAGCAGTTCTTC

d_gene: TRBD1
v_gene: TRBV18
j_gene: TRBJ2-2
abundance: NA
CDR3aa: CASSPPRTGATRELFF
CDR3nt: TGTGCCAGCTCACCACCGCGGACAGGGGCTACCAGGGAGCTGTTTTTT